These 14 T cell receptor beta chains originate from one sample sequenced in a study of T cells in Graves' hyperthyroidism and ophthalmopathy. Template material for amplifying TCR beta CDR3 regions consisted of RNA transcripts. HTBI primers were the set used in a first-round RT-PCR of the TCR CDR3. TCRdb ran MiXCR on the multiplex PCR reads and lists one entry per CDR3 protein. The top ten hold around 4.1% of the sample, which has 600,000 to 700,000 distinct CDR3 sequences, about 14% seen once. Input material: blood. The receptors were sampled from a woman aged 40-49 years with Graves' ophthalmopathy.

This clonotype was observed at least ten times. The J gene is TRBJ1-2, the V gene TRBV5-1, with TRBD1 matching over 7 bases. CDR1 is SGHRS, CDR2 YFSETQ, per germline. Trimming cost V 7 bases and J 3 bases; bases outside gene matches: 6. The CDR3 extends over 13 amino acids. The CDR3 region has the DNA TGCGCCAGCTCGGACAGGAGGGACTATGGCTACACCTTC. It specifies CASSDRRDYGYTF.

This chain uses TRBV29-1 with TRBJ1-1; D is undetermined. The CDR3 has 12 residues. The ends were cut back, 2 bases at V and 1 base at J, with 5 bases in the middle. CDR1 is SQVTM and CDR2 is ANQGSEA in the germline V gene. CDR3 DNA sequence: TGCAGCGTTGAAAACGAGAACACTGAAGCTTTCTTT. Protein: CSVENENTEAFF.

As for this clonotype: Being one base from a much bigger clone, this may be a read error. V gene TRBV27 combines with J gene TRBJ1-5; the D gene is possibly TRBD1 (5 bases). Germline loops: CDR1 MNHEY, CDR2 SMNVEV (reference sequence). CDR3 length: 17 amino acids. In DNA, the CDR3 is TGTGCCAGCGGTTTTGGGGGAGGGGCCCTGGGCAATCAGCCCCAGCATTTT. Residues: CASGFGGGALGNQPQHF.

The chain is built from TRBV12-3 or TRBV12-4 and TRBJ2-7; 7 bases map to TRBD1. The CDR3 has 16 amino acids. V lost 5 bases to trimming and J lost 4 bases; unmatched junction nucleotides: 14. The CDR3 sequence is CASSVRTGLGWYEQYF. In nucleotides, the CDR3 is TGTGCCAGCAGTGTACGGACAGGCCTCGGGTGGTACGAGCAGTACTTC.

This clonotype was detected only a few times. The genes are TRBV4-1 and TRBJ1-5; no definite D call. Per the germline V gene, CDR1 is MGHRA and CDR2 is YSYEKL. V was trimmed by 0 bases and J by 9 bases, leaving 9 bases between them. The CDR3 sequence is 13 residues long. CDR3 region: CASSQDRRAPQHF. For the CDR3, the DNA is TGCGCCAGCAGCCAAGATAGGAGGGCGCCCCAGCATTTT.

This clonotype was counted between two and nine times. The V call is TRBV27, the J call TRBJ2-7; 7 nucleotides line up with TRBD1. The J segment lost 3 bases and the V segment lost 1 base, leaving 3 bases of the junction unmatched. Germline loops: CDR1 MNHEY, CDR2 SMNVEV (reference sequence). The CDR3 runs to 14 residues. The DNA of the CDR3 is TGTGCCAGCAGTTTATTGGGACAGCACTACGAGCAGTACTTC. It codes for CASSLLGQHYEQYF.

This clonotype was observed many times. J is TRBJ2-7 and V is TRBV7-8; 12 bases line up with TRBD2. Trimming took 1 base from V and 3 from J; bases not matched to a gene: 10. Germline V gene lookup returns CDR1 SGHVS and CDR2 FQNEAQ. This CDR3 comprises 18 residues. For the CDR3, the DNA is TGTGCCAGCAGCTTAGAACCCACCCTGACTAGCGGGAGCTACGAGCAGTACTTC. Its protein is CASSLEPTLTSGSYEQYF.

This chain connects TRBV12-3 or TRBV12-4 to TRBJ1-1; D gene unclear. V lost 3 bases, J lost 10 bases, and 12 bases lay in between. This CDR3 has 12 residues. In DNA form, the CDR3 reads TGTGCCAGCAGTTTTGTAGGGCGACGAGCTTTCTTT. Translation: CASSFVGRRAFF.

V is TRBV29-1 and J is TRBJ2-7; 7 nucleotides line up with TRBD1. V lost 4 bases to trimming and J lost 3 bases; unmatched junction nucleotides: 6. The CDR3 is made up of 13 amino acids. Germline lookup yields CDR1 SQVTM and CDR2 ANQGSEA. The chain's CDR3 is CSVGFPGGYEQYF. As DNA, the CDR3 is TGCAGCGTTGGTTTCCCAGGGGGCTACGAGCAGTACTTC.

This clonotype has only a few counts. A single base separates this from a much larger clone, so it may be a read error. The chain employs TRBV6-2 or TRBV6-3 and TRBJ2-2; TRBD1 or TRBD2 may be the D gene (5 bases each). Germline V gene data show CDR1 as MNHEY and CDR2 as SVGEGT. The CDR3 has 17 amino acids. The CDR3 sequence is CASSSSPRDWATGELLF. CDR3 coding DNA: TGTGCCAGCAGTTCTAGCCCCAGGGATTGGGCCACCGGGGAGCTGCTTTTT.

This clonotype was recorded many times. V and J are TRBV20-1 and TRBJ2-5, with no clear D. Trimming pared 0 bases from V and 5 bases from J, leaving 16 bases between. This CDR3 spans 15 amino acids. CDR1 and CDR2 (germline): DFQATT, SNEGSKA (reference sequence). Here the CDR3 DNA reads TGCAGTGCTAGAGATCGAGATCCCCCCGGCGAGACCCAGTACTTC. It specifies CSARDRDPPGETQYF.

The chain links TRBV18 to TRBJ2-7; 7 bases line up with TRBD1. Germline CDR1 reads KGHSH; CDR2 reads LQKENI. The CDR3 has 13 amino acids. With 6 bases clipped from V and 6 bases from J, the junction kept 8 bases outside the gene matches. CDR3 coding DNA: TGTGCCAGCTCGTCGACAGGGTTTTTCGAGCAGTACTTC. This sequence encodes CASSSTGFFEQYF.

The genes are TRBV24-1 and TRBJ1-2; 7 nucleotides line up with TRBD1. Germline assignment: CDR1 KGHDR and CDR2 SFDVKD. Trimming took 2 bases from V and 3 from J; bases not matched to a gene: 5. The CDR3 is made up of 15 amino acids. The CDR3 is CATSDSAGQYYGYTF. The CDR3, as DNA: TGTGCCACCAGTGATTCGGCGGGACAGTACTATGGCTACACCTTC.

This clonotype was observed many times. V and J are TRBV28 and TRBJ1-2; a weak D match, TRBD1 (5 bases). V lost 6 bases, J lost 4 bases, and 18 bases lay in between. The CDR3 is made up of 15 amino acids. The germline gives CDR1 MDHEN, CDR2 SYDVKM. The CDR3: CASSKGHPTIYGYTF. The CDR3 DNA follows: TGTGCCAGCAGCAAAGGACACCCAACGATCTATGGCTACACCTTC.